This TCR beta chain was retrieved from a study of blood T cell repertoires in COVID-19. Overall study: Material from acute and convalescent COVID-19 was sourced from the United States, Italy and Spain. T cells, B-cell-depleted T cells, or PBMCs supplied cDNA or gDNA.

V shed 6 bases and J 2 bases; nucleotides not matched to a gene: 12. Per the germline V gene, CDR1 is MNHEY and CDR2 is SMNVEV (reference sequence). The CDR3 contains 17 residues. Per the study methods: Cell counts per sample came from amplifying reference gene primers. Assay: immunoSEQ multiplex PCR; the TCRdb copy retains only in-frame clones and omits some. That table is the source of V, J and clone size, and D and trimming were worked out from the DNA. This table holds approximately 280,000 clones, less than 85% found once. The clonotype originates from a human donor with COVID-19, enrolled during active disease. The donor label of this sample is uncertain. The sample was peripheral blood. This sequence joins TRBV27 and TRBJ2-7; 11 bases are a match to TRBD2. In DNA form, the CDR3 reads TGTGCCAGCAGCGATGAGCCCCCGGGACTAGCGGCCTACGAGCAGTACTTC. This sequence encodes CASSDEPPGLAAYEQYF.